This T cell receptor beta chain was observed in a study of T cell repertoires in cytomegalovirus infection. Background on the study: Public signatures in TCR beta pointed to CMV infection and matching HLA type.

TCRdb independently ran MiXCR on the reads; one entry per CDR3 protein. The sample consists of 200,000 to 250,000 distinct CDR3 sequences, approximately 6.7% of them appearing once. Study results and limitations: CMV carriers with the relevant HLA were identified by cumulative public TCR beta family frequency. HLA-C-restricted CMV clonotypes gave the most frequent clonotype in two of eight donors.

In germline, CDR1 is GTSNPN, CDR2 SVGIG (reference sequence). Trimming left V 3 bases short and J 3 bases short, with 14 bases between. The CDR3 contains 14 residues. A word on this clonotype: Its antigen is still unknown.

Sequencing was carried out using PBMCs. The chain links TRBV30 to TRBJ1-2; D perhaps matches TRBD1 (6 bases). The sequence was obtained from a human donor in good health (CMV status not recorded). Some clones in this sample may be carry-over from other donors' samples. This chain's CDR3 is CAWSDARGYYGYTF. In DNA, the CDR3 is TGTGCCTGGAGCGATGCCAGGGGTTACTATGGCTACACCTTC.